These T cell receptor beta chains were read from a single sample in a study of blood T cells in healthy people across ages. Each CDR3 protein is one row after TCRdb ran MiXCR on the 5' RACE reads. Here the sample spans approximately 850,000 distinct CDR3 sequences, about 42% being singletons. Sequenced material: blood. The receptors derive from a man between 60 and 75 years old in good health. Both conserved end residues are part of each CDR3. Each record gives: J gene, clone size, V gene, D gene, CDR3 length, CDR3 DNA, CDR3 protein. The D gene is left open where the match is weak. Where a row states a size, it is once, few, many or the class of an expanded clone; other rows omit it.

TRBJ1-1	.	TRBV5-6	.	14	TGTGCCAGCAGCGAGCGATATTCGAACACTGAAGCTTTCTTT	CASSERYSNTEAFF
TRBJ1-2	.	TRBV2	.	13	TGTGCCAGCAGTGCGGGCATGGACTATGGCTACACCTTC	CASSAGMDYGYTF
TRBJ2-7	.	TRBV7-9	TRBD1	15	TGTGCCAGCAGCCCGACAGGGAGCTTCTTTTTCGAGCAGTACTTC	CASSPTGSFFFEQYF
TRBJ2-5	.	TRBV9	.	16	TGTGCCGGCAGCGCCCGGCGGGGATCGTACCAAGAGACCCAGTACTTC	CAGSARRGSYQETQYF
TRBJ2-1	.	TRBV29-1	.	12	TGCAGCGCTCGGGTAGTCCGCAATGAGCAGTTCTTC	CSARVVRNEQFF
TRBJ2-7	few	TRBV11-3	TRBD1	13	TGTGCCAGCAGCGCCGGGACAGGGGCCGAGCAGTACTTC	CASSAGTGAEQYF
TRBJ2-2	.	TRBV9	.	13	TGTGCCAGCAGCACACAAACCACCGGGGAGCTGTTTTTT	CASSTQTTGELFF
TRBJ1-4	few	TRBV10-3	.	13	TGTGCCATCAGGAGTATGGCTAATGAAAAACTGTTTTTT	CAIRSMANEKLFF
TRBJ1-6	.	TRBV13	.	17	TGTGCCAGCAGCTTACTCGACAGGAGGGGGTTGAGGGCACCCCTCCACTTT	CASSLLDRRGLRAPLHF
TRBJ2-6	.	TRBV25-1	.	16	TGTGCCAGCAGTGAACTACAGGGCTCTGGGGCCAACGTCCTGACTTTC	CASSELQGSGANVLTF
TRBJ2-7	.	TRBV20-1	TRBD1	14	TGCAGTGCCCTCGGTGTGGACAGGATATACGAGCAGTACTTC	CSALGVDRIYEQYF
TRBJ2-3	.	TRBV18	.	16	TGTGCCAGCTCACCACATGCAGCCCGGGGCACAGATACGCAGTATTTT	CASSPHAARGTDTQYF
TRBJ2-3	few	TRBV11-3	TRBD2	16	TGTGCCAGCAGCTTATTAGCGGGGGCCTACACAGATACGCAGTATTTT	CASSLLAGAYTDTQYF
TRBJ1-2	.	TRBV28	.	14	TGTGCCACCATCCCTCTCCGCGCTAACTATGGCTACACCTTC	CATIPLRANYGYTF
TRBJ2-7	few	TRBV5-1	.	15	TGCGCCAGCAGCCCGGAGGAGTTCGGGGCTCACGAGCAGTACTTC	CASSPEEFGAHEQYF
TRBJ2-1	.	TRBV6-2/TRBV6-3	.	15	TGTGCCAGCACTAGAGGACCACCCTTACTTAATGAGCAGTTCTTC	CASTRGPPLLNEQFF